This T cell receptor (beta chain) was obtained from a study of identifying expanded T cells in peripheral blood. Trimming took 2 bases from V and 6 from J, leaving 12 bases between them. Looked up from germline, CDR1 is LGHNA and CDR2 is YSLEER. There are 14 residues in the CDR3. The assay was immunoSEQ multiplex PCR, and TCRdb's table has in-frame clones only and misses some. This sample has about 100,000 clones, with 70% to 90% found just once. The chain links TRBV4-3 to TRBJ2-3; D possibly corresponds to TRBD1 (6 bases). The TCR comes from a person aged 18-69 years in good health. The specimen sequenced was blood. The CDR3 here is CASSQNTGMDTQYF. CDR3 DNA: TGCGCCAGCAGCCAAAACACAGGGATGGATACGCAGTATTTT.